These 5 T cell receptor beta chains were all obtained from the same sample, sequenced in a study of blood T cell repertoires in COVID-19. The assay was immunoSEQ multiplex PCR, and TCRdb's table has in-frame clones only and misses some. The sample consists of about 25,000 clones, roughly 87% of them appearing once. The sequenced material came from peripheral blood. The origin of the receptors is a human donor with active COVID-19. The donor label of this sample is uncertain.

The CDR3 protein is CASSPITGNQPQHF. The CDR3 nucleotides read TGTGCCAGCAGTCCTATTACAGGGAATCAGCCCCAGCATTTT. The chain combines TRBV7-2 with TRBJ1-5; possibly TRBD1 for D (6 bases). Trimming removed 6 bases from V and 4 bases from J, with 13 bases in between. This CDR3 has 14 amino acids. From germline, CDR1 is SGHTA and CDR2 FQGNSA.

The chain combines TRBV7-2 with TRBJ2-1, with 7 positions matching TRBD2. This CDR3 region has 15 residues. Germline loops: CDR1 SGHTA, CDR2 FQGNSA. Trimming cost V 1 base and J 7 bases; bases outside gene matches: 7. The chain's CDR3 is CASSLGAGASNEQFF. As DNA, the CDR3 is TGTGCCAGCAGCTTAGGGGCGGGAGCGAGTAATGAGCAGTTCTTC.

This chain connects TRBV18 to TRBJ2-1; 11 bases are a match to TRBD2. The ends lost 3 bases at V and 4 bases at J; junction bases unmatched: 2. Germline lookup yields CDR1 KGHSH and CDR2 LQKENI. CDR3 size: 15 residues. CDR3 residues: CASSPGTSGYNEQFF. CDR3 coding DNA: TGTGCCAGCTCACCCGGGACTAGCGGTTACAATGAGCAGTTCTTC.

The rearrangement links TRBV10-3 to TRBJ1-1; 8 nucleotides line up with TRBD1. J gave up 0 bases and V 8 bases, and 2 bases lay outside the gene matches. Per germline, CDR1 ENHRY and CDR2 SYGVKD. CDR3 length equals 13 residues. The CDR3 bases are TGTGCCATCGGACAGGGACTGAACACTGAAGCTTTCTTT. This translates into CAIGQGLNTEAFF.

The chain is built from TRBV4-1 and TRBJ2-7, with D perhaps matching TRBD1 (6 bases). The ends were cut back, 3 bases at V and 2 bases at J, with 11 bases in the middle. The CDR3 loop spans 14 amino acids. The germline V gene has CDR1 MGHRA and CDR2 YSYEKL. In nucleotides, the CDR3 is TGCGCCAGCAGCCAGACAGGTAGCCCCTACGAGCAGTACTTC. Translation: CASSQTGSPYEQYF.